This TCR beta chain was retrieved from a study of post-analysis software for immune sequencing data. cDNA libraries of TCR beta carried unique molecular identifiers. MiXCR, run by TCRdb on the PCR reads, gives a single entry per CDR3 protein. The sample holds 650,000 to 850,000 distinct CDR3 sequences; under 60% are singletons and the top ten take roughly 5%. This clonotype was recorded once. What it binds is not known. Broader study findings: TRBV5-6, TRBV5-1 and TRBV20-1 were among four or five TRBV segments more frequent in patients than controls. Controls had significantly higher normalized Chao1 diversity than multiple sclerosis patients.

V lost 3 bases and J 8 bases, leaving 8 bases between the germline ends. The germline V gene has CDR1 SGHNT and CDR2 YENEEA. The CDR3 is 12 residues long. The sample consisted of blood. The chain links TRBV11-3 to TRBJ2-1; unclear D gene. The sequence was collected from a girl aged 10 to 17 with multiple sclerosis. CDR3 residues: CASSFDRDEQFF. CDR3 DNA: TGTGCCAGCAGCTTTGACCGAGATGAGCAGTTCTTC. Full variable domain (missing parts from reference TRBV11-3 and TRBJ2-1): EAGVVQSPRYKIIEKKQPVAFWCNPISGHNTLYWYLQNLGQGPELLIRYENEEAVDDSQLPKDRFSAERLKGVDSTLKIQPAELGDSAVYLCASSFDRDEQFFGPGTRLTVL.